This note documents a single T cell receptor beta chain sequence. This clone was counted once. Its antigen target is currently unknown. Base qualities were left out, and no much larger clone turns up one base away. Library prep was done by the immunoSEQ multiplex PCR assay. TCRdb obtained this table from immuneACCESS and retained in-frame rearrangements with V and J assigned. These tables miss some clones; where compared with another copy, unresolved V genes account for less than half of the shortfall, and the remainder is unexplained. The sample records more than 90,000 clones, almost 95% of which are singletons. Approximately 2.2% of the sample is in the top ten clones. This entry belongs to a study of T cell changes during pregnancy in multiple sclerosis (dated 2019 in TCRdb). Study-level background: The study looked at changes in the T cell repertoire across pregnancy in women with multiple sclerosis.

Including cysteine and phenylalanine, the CDR3 has 13 amino acids. CDR3 DNA only is kept here, 39 bases in frame from base 1. V lost 6 bases and J lost 0 bases; the stretch between them is 6 bases long. Per the germline V gene, MNHNS is the CDR1 and SASEGT is the CDR2. Sequenced material: peripheral blood, taken after pregnancy. The sequence is built from TRBV6-1 and TRBJ1-5; no confident D gene assignment can be made. This receptor was taken from a female donor with multiple sclerosis, enrolled in a pregnancy study. The CDR3 amino acid sequence is: CASRGDSNQPQHF. The DNA reads as follows: TGTGCCAGCAGGGGAGATAGCAATCAGCCCCAGCATTTT.